This T cell receptor beta chain was captured in a study of Ad26.COV2.S vaccination and SARS-CoV-2 variants. TCRdb keeps only in-frame clones here, not all; method: immunoSEQ multiplex PCR. The sample holds hundreds of thousands of clones, roughly 87% seen once. This CDR3 has 15 amino acids. The treatment was: 15 to 20 received Ad26.COV2.S at low or high dose, single or two shots; five or six received placebo; per-sample allocation not given. At day 63 after the first vaccine or placebo injection, samples were drawn. This receptor was obtained from a person between 18 and 59 years old who received the Ad26.COV2.S COVID-19 vaccine or a placebo. The chain couples TRBV21-1 to TRBJ1-6; the table's D call TRBD1 went unverified against the DNA. TRBV21-1 is an annotated pseudogene. The material sequenced was peripheral blood, taken in a trial of Ad26.COV2.S vaccine versus placebo. CDR3 sequence (DNA): TGTGCCAGCAGCAAAGAAGGGGTTTTAAACTCACCCCTCCACTTT. It yields the protein CASSKEGVLNSPLHF.